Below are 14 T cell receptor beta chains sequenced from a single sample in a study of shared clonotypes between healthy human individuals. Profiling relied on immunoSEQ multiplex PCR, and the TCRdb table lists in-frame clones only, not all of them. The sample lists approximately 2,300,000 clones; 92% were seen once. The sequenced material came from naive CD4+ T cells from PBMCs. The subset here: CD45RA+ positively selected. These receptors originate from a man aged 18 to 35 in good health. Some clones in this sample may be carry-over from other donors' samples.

The CDR3 coding sequence is TGTGCCAGCAGTTCCGGGACGCCCGGAAATCAGCCCCAGCATTTT. Its translation is CASSSGTPGNQPQHF. V and J are TRBV28 and TRBJ1-5, with a tentative D call TRBD1 (5 bases). This CDR3 is 15 amino acids long. The V end was cut by 4 bases, the J end by 4 bases, with 14 bases between. Germline lookup yields CDR1 MDHEN and CDR2 SYDVKM.

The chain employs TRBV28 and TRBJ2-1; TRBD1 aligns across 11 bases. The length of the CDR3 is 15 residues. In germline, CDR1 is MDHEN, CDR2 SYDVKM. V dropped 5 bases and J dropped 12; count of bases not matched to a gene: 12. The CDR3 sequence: CASSLSGTGGFRQFF. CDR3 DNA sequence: TGTGCCAGCAGTCTCTCCGGGACAGGGGGATTCCGGCAGTTCTTC.

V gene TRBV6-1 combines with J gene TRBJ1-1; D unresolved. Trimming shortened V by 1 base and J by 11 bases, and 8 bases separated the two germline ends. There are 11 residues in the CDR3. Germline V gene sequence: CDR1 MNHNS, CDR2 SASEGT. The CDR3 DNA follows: TGTGCCAGCAGTGAAGTCCCGGGCGCTTTCTTT. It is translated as CASSEVPGAFF.

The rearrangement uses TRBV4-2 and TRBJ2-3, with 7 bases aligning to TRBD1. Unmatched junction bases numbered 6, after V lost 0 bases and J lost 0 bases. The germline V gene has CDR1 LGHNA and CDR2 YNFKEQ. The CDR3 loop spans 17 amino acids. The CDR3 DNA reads TGTGCCAGCAGCCAAGAAGGACAGGTAGAAAGCACAGATACGCAGTATTTT. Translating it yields CASSQEGQVESTDTQYF.

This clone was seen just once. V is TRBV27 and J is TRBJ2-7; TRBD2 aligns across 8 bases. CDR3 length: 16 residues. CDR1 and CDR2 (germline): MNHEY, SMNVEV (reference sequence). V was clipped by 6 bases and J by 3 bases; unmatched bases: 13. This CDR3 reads CASRSYYHGGDYEQYF. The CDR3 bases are TGTGCCAGCAGATCGTATTATCACGGGGGGGACTACGAGCAGTACTTC.

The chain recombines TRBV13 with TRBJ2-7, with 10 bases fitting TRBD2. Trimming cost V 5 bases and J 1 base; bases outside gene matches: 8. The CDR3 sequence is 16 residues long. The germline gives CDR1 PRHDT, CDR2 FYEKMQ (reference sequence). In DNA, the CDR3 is TGTGCCAGCAGCCCACCGGGACTAGCGCTTTCCTACGAGCAGTACTTC. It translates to CASSPPGLALSYEQYF.

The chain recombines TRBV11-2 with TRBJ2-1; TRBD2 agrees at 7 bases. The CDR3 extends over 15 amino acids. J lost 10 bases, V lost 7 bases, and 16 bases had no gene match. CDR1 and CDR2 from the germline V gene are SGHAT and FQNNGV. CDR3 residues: CASTSNGMRGGEQFF. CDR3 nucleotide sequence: TGTGCCAGCACCTCTAACGGGATGAGGGGAGGGGAGCAGTTCTTC.

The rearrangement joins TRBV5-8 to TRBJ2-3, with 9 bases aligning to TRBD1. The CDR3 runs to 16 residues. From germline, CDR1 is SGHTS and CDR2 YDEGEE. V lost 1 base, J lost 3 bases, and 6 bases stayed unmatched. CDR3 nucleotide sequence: TGTGCCAGCAGCTTGATGACAGGGGGATGGACAGATACGCAGTATTTT. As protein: CASSLMTGGWTDTQYF.

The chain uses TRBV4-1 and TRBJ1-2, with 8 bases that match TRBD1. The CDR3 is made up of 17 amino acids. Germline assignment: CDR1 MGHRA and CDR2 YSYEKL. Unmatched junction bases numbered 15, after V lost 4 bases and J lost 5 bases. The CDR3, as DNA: TGCGCCAGCAGCCCGACAGGGGCAACTGGGGACGTATATGGCTACACCTTC. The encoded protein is CASSPTGATGDVYGYTF.

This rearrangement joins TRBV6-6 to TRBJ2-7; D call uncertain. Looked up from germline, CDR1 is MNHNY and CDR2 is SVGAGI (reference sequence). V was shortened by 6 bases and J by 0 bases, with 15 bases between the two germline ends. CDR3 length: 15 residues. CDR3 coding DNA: TGTGCCAGCAGCCCGGGCGGCCGCAGCTCCTACGAGCAGTACTTC. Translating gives CASSPGGRSSYEQYF.

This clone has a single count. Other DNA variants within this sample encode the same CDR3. The CDR3 spells CASSLTRGTDTQYF. The CDR3 DNA reads TGTGCCAGCAGCTTAACTCGGGGCACAGATACGCAGTATTTT. This chain links TRBV7-3 with TRBJ2-3, with no clear D. V was trimmed by 0 bases and J by 1 base, leaving 5 bases between them. The CDR3 totals 14 residues. Germline CDR1 and CDR2: SGHTA and FQGTGA.

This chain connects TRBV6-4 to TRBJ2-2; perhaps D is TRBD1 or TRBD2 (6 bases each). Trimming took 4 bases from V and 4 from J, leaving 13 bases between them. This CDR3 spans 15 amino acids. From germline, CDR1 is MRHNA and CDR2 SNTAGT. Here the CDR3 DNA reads TGTGCCAGCAGTGTGGAGGGCAGGGGCACCGGGGAGCTGTTTTTT. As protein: CASSVEGRGTGELFF.

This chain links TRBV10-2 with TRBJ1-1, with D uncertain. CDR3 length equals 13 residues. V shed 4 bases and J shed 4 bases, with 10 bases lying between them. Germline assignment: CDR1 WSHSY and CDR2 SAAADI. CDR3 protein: CASSAILGTEAFF. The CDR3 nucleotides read TGCGCCAGCAGTGCAATCCTGGGCACTGAAGCTTTCTTT.

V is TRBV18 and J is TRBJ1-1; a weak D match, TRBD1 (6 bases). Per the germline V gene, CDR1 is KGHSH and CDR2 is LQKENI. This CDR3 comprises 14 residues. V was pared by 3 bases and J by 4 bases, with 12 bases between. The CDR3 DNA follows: TGTGCCAGCTCACCGGGGGGCGCGGGCACTGAAGCTTTCTTT. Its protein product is CASSPGGAGTEAFF.